This TCR beta chain is from a study of early T cells in non-severe SARS-CoV-2 infection (dated by TCRdb to the early 2020s). General notes on the study: Because TCR sequencing was done on bulk RNA from unsorted whole blood, the alpha and beta chains could not be paired.

This clonotype turned up a few times. What antigen it recognizes has not been identified. Base qualities are not recorded, but no much larger clone differs from it by a single base. On the study overall, not on this receptor specifically: VDJdb matching was skewed toward anti-spike CD8 responses and likely underestimated virus-specific expansions, missing private and CD4 specificities.

This was a case-control study nested in a cohort of healthcare workers in London, UK, who had nasopharyngeal swab PCR tests and blood samples taken every week. Between 23 and 31 March 2020, the week of the UK lockdown, healthcare workers were enrolled and then followed up weekly for as long as 16 weeks. V is shortened by 7 bases, J by 5 bases, and the region joining them spans 17 bases. Its CDR3 holds 14 amino acids, cysteine through phenylalanine. Only the CDR3 DNA is retained, 42 bases long and in frame from the first base. The library was made by 5' RACE. Sequencing was carried out with a NextSeq 500. The TCR library protocol attached unique molecular identifiers to individual cDNA molecules to correct for sequencing error and PCR bias. Sequencing covered both TCR alpha and beta chains, and within each sample the abundances of alpha and beta sequences were tightly co-correlated. On the study's bioinformatics: Decombinator V4 was used to perform V gene, J gene and CDR3 annotation of TCR sequences. TCRs were defined as expanded if a significant change between any two time points was detected under a Poisson model with p below 0.0001. TCR abundances were normalised to the total number of TCRs sequenced in each sample and reported as counts per million. MAIT TCRs were defined by TRAV1-2 paired with TRAJ12, TRAJ20 or TRAJ33, and iNKT TCRs by TRAV10 paired with TRAJ18. VDJdb, accessed 1 November 2021, was searched for CMV, EBV and SARS-CoV-2 annotated TCRs, with TCRs annotated for multiple antigens excluded. The public reads were reprocessed in TCRdb via fastp at Q25 and MiXCR, keeping in-frame beta chains. Every CDR3 protein is listed once, alongside the most common genes and DNA of its rows. TCRdb, rather than the study authors, made the V and J calls. Recorded for this sample are tens of thousands of distinct CDR3 sequences; 10% of them occurred a single time. The ten largest clones add up to 15% to 17% of the sample.

The clonotype originates from an adult who was a healthcare worker with PCR-confirmed SARS-CoV-2 infection or an uninfected control (not recorded which). The sequence is built from TRBV12-3 or TRBV12-4 and TRBJ2-5; TRBD1 might be the D gene, on 5 matching bases. Sequenced here: whole blood, sampled at baseline. In nucleotide form, the sequence is TGTGCCAGCACCCGCCGGGCAGGGCGGGAGACCCAGTACTTC. Translated, this gives CASTRRAGRETQYF.